This TCR beta chain was recorded in a study of quantifying T cell responses using KT2 cells. The wider study: Reverse transcription used primers in the TCR alpha and beta constant regions. Findings of the study overall: Even the lowest spike-in, about one KT2 cell per 100,000 PBMC, yielded detectable KT2 sequences.

A single-stranded UMI oligo with SP2 sequence was ligated to cDNA 3' ends. The first PCR ran roughly 4 cycles with an equimolar RC1.1 and RC1.2 beta primer mix. TCRdb processed the UMI-ligation and nested PCR reads anew with MiXCR; each CDR3 protein has one entry. The repertoire includes some 41,000 distinct CDR3 sequences, over 15% of them detected once, and over 40% sits in the top ten. Known numbers of the T cell clone KT2 were added to PBMC. A range of KT2-to-PBMC ratios was made using fixed PBMC numbers. CDR1 and CDR2 from the germline V gene are MNHEY and SMNVEV (reference sequence). The CDR3 contains 13 residues. Trimming cost V 5 bases and J 13 bases, with 18 bases left between them. This clonotype has at least ten counts. Its antigen is undetermined.

This clonotype was sampled from a human donor. The sequenced sample consisted of PBMCs spiked with cells of the T cell clone KT2. The chain combines TRBV27 with TRBJ2-1; D gene unclear. The CDR3 nucleotides are TGTGCCAGCAGTCACGTAGAGGCCTCCGATCAGTTCTTC. Translated, it gives CASSHVEASDQFF.